This TCR beta chain originates from a study of beta chain features in type 1 diabetes. This CDR3 is 14 amino acids long. Trimming left V 1 base short and J 1 base short, with 6 bases between. Looked up from germline, CDR1 is SEHNR and CDR2 is FQNEAQ (reference sequence). With regard to this clone: The target antigen is unknown.

General study results and limits: Significant though moderate, a shortening of TCRB CDR3s appeared in all four CD4+ subsets of Type 1 diabetes patients. More deletions and fewer insertions at VDJ junctions were found in patients with type 1 diabetes.

Sequenced material consisted of expressed TCRB transcripts (all of the isolated RNA was reverse transcribed). Data came from immunoSEQ multiplex PCR; TCRdb stores just in-frame clones and leaves some out. This table holds about 160,000 clones, roughly 10% found once. V usage is TRBV7-9 and J usage is TRBJ2-3; D might be TRBD1 (6 bases). The sequence was obtained from a woman under 40 with type 1 diabetes. The sample was central memory CD4+ T cells from blood. The CDR3 region is CASSLGQGTDTQYF. The DNA for the CDR3 is TGTGCCAGCAGCTTAGGACAGGGCACAGATACGCAGTATTTT.